The 7 T cell receptor beta chains given below trace back to one sample, sequenced in a study of T cell repertoires in cytomegalovirus infection. MiXCR, run by TCRdb on the reads, gives a single entry per CDR3 protein. Of hundreds of thousands of distinct CDR3 sequences detected, about 11% appear once; the ten largest clones hold approximately 10%. Sample: PBMCs. These receptors originate from a human donor in good health (CMV status not recorded). Some clones in this sample may be carry-over from other donors' samples.

This clonotype has at least ten counts. The chain recombines TRBV20-1 with TRBJ2-1, with TRBD2 matching over 14 bases. There are 17 residues in the CDR3. Germline CDR1 is DFQATT and CDR2 is SNEGSKA (reference sequence). After removal of 3 bases from V and 3 bases from J, the junction contained 7 bases not matched to a gene. The CDR3 loop reads CSARATSGGAYYNEQFF. CDR3 DNA sequence: TGCAGTGCTAGGGCGACTAGCGGGGGGGCTTACTACAATGAGCAGTTCTTC.

This clonotype was observed at least ten times. The chain combines TRBV7-2 with TRBJ2-4; D gene uncertain. The CDR3 is 14 residues long. With 2 bases removed from V and 0 bases from J, the gap between germline ends came to 5 bases. In germline, CDR1 is SGHTA, CDR2 FQGNSA. CDR3 DNA sequence: TGTGCCAGCAGCTTAATGGTAGCCAAAAACATTCAGTACTTC. It yields the protein CASSLMVAKNIQYF.

Ten or more counts support this clonotype. As DNA, the CDR3 is TGTGCCAGCAGCTCCACACAAGCCTACGAGCAGTACTTC. This gives the protein CASSSTQAYEQYF. The gene calls are TRBV7-9 and TRBJ2-7; no firm D call. Germline CDR1 is SEHNR and CDR2 is FQNEAQ (reference sequence). The CDR3 is 13 residues long. Trimming took off 4 bases at V and 2 bases at J, with 9 bases between the two ends.

This clonotype was seen repeatedly, ten times or more. V gene TRBV28 combines with J gene TRBJ2-3; 10 bases are shared with TRBD2. CDR1 is MDHEN, CDR2 SYDVKM, per germline. The CDR3 consists of 17 residues. V dropped 8 bases and J dropped 2; count of bases not matched to a gene: 13. The CDR3 DNA follows: TGTGCCAGCCCCATGGGGGGGACTAGCGACCCCACAGATACGCAGTATTTT. Residues: CASPMGGTSDPTDTQYF.

The chain carries TRBV6-2 or TRBV6-3 and TRBJ2-5, with D perhaps matching TRBD1 (5 bases). Per germline, CDR1 MNHEY and CDR2 SVGEGT. Trimming cost V 6 bases and J 5 bases, with 16 bases left between them. The CDR3 spans 14 residues. The DNA of the CDR3 is TGTGCCAGCAGGCGACAGCTCGTCCCGGAGACCCAGTACTTC. Its translation is CASRRQLVPETQYF.

This clonotype was recorded at least ten times. V gene TRBV28 combines with J gene TRBJ2-3; D is uncertain. V was shortened by 7 bases and J by 5 bases, with 10 bases between the two germline ends. The CDR3 runs to 12 residues. Germline assignment: CDR1 MDHEN and CDR2 SYDVKM. CDR3 DNA: TGTGCCAGCACCGGAGATAAAGATACGCAGTATTTT. Protein: CASTGDKDTQYF.

This clonotype was counted many times. This rearrangement joins TRBV25-1 to TRBJ1-1; tentatively, D is TRBD1 (6 bases). The CDR3 is 13 residues long. Between the trimmed V and J ends, which lost 1 base and 8 bases, there was a span of 11 bases. The germline gives CDR1 MGHDK, CDR2 SYGVNS. The CDR3, as DNA: TGTGCCAGCAGTGAATGGGGCAGGGGAGAAGCTTTCTTT. Encoded protein: CASSEWGRGEAFF.